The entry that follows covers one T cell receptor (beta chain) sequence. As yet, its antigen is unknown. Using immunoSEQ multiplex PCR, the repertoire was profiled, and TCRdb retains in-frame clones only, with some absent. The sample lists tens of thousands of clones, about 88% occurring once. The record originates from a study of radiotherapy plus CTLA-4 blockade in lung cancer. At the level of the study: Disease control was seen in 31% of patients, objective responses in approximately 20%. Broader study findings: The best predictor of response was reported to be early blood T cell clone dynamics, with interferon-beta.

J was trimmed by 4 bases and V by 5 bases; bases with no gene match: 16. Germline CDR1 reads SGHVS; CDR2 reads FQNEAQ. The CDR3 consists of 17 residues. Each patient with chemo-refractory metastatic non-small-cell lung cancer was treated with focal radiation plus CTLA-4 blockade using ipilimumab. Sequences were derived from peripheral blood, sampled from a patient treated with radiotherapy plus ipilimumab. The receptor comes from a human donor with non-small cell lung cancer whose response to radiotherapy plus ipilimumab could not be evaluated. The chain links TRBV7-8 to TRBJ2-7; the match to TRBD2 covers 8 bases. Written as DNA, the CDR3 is TGTGCCAGCAGCCGCCGTAGCGGGACCCTTGTAAATTACGAGCAGTACTTC. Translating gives CASSRRSGTLVNYEQYF.